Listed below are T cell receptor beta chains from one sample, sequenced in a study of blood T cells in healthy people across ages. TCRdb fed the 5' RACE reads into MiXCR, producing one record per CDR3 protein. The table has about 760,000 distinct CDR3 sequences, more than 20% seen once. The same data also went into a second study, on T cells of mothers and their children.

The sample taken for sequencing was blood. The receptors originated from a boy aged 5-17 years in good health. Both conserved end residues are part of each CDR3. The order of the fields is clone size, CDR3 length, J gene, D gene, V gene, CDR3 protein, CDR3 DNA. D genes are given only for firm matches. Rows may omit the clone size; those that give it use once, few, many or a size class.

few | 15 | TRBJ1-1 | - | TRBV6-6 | CASGLSGMGNTEAFF | TGTGCCAGCGGACTCAGCGGCATGGGGAACACTGAAGCTTTCTTT
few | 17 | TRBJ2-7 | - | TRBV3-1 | CASSPTLEIARNYEQYF | TGTGCCAGCAGCCCCACCCTGGAGATAGCGCGGAACTACGAGCAGTACTTC
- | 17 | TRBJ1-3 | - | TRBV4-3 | CASSPQPGTTSGNTIYF | TGCGCCAGCAGCCCACAGCCCGGGACAACCTCTGGAAACACCATATATTTT
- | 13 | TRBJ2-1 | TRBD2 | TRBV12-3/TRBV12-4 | CASSTGTSGIQFF | TGTGCCAGCAGTACCGGGACTAGCGGGATCCAGTTCTTC
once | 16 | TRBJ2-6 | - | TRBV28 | CASSSMSVSGANVLTF | TGTGCCAGCAGTTCAATGTCGGTTAGTGGGGCCAACGTCCTGACTTTC
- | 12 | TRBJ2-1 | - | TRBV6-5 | CASGQSYNEQFF | TGTGCCAGCGGACAGAGCTACAATGAGCAGTTCTTC
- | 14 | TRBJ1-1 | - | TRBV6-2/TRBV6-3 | CASSSGSLNTEAFF | TGTGCCAGCAGTTCGGGATCCTTGAACACTGAAGCTTTCTTT
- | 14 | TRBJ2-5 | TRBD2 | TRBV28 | CASSLRGGWETQYF | TGTGCCAGCAGTTTACGGGGGGGGTGGGAGACCCAGTACTTC
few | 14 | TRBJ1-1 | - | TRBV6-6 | CASSPRTVNTEAFF | TGTGCCAGCAGCCCTCGGACGGTGAACACTGAAGCTTTCTTT
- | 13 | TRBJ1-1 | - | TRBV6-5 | CASSYQGSTEAFF | TGTGCCAGCAGTTATCAGGGCAGCACTGAAGCTTTCTTT
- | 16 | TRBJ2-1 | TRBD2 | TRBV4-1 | CASSQGISGAGNEQFF | TGCGCCAGCAGCCAAGGCATCAGCGGGGCTGGCAATGAGCAGTTCTTC